This T cell receptor (beta chain) was obtained from a study of cytomegalovirus exposure and HLA in healthy donors (dated by TCRdb to about 2017). Regarding the research as a whole: An earlier analysis of some 620 of the donors reported approximately 300 Gb of sequence data and around 110 million unique TCR beta sequences obtained from around 170 million T cells. The T cell repertoires of several hundred subjects were profiled by immunosequencing and related to cytomegalovirus serostatus. All discovery cohort repertoires had been generated on a single sequencing platform. HLA typing covered class I and class II loci at four-digit resolution. A later genetic analysis used genome-wide SNP genotypes for about 65% of the roughly 700 donors, treating that subset as a discovery cohort. Donor age, sex, ethnicity and CMV serostatus were compiled together with the repertoire data. Typing coverage varied by locus: roughly 629-640 donors for A, B, C, DRB1 and DQB1; approximately 560 for DQA1; around 610 for DPA1; around 450 for DPB1. The study aimed to test whether cataloging public T cell receptors could reveal signatures of past pathogen exposure. Among 300 to 500 genotyped donors of the cohort, an average of approximately 240,000 unique TCR beta nucleotide sequences was sequenced per donor, of which approximately 18% were non-productive. The study combined high-throughput TCR immunosequencing, statistical association of individual TCRs with disease status, and machine learning to predict cytomegalovirus infection status. An earlier analysis of several hundred of the donors applied high-throughput TCR beta sequencing to assess whether each TCR beta V gene segment acted as functional or pseudogenic. Among the roughly 410 genotyped donors, 81% belonged to the genetic ancestry cluster associated with self-reported Caucasian donors. A handful of DR-DQ haplotypes were handled as single units for association and clustering because linkage in the cohort was strong. A separate validation cohort of over 95 different subjects was used in addition to the roughly 700-subject first cohort. About 280 gigabases of sequencing data and around 90 million unique TCR sequences made up an early release that covered 500 to 700 HLA-typed donors. A later analysis re-examined previously published TCR beta repertoires from several hundred donors and added high-resolution HLA genotyping to investigate patterns of TCR occurrence. The later analysis used no new phenotypic data to find candidate immune exposures, relying instead on TCR beta sequences and their occurrence across donors. The full study reports these points: According to a later analysis, most CMV-associated TCR beta chains appeared to be HLA-restricted, and the HLA associations seemed to be driven largely by CMV exposure. Immune exposure information for the cohort was limited to CMV serostatus. A few of the identified cytomegalovirus-associated TCR beta chains were confirmed in vitro to be specific for cytomegalovirus antigens. Roughly uniform sequencing depth across donors was assumed in presence/absence analyses, although this assumption may not hold. A later analysis reported that several top co-occurrence clusters appeared linked to parvovirus B19, influenza, CMV and Epstein-Barr virus. A later genetic analysis associated a missense DCLRE1C variant with V-gene and J-gene trimming of TCR beta chains, and an independent cohort replicated the association. Some IMGT-functional V segments, including TRBV6-2 and TRBV6-3, could not be distinguished by the 87-base-pair reads and were therefore excluded. Linkage disequilibrium might explain the correlated functional status among segregating V segments, but an unknown experimental factor could not be ruled out. Compared with the roughly 720-donor mean, donors in an Asian-associated ancestry cluster had fewer N-insertions in productive TCRs, according to a later genetic analysis. A further reported finding was that TCR beta sequences accurately predicted the HLA-A and HLA-B alleles for most subjects in the first cohort. A cluster of highly shared sequence variants was judged likely to be a technical artifact of the sequencing pipeline. According to the authors, the approach could potentially be generalized to other disease states and immunological phenotypes. Because HLA typing was unavailable for some donors at each locus, only the typed subset was used in association tests. An earlier analysis of some 590 of the donors showed that most TCR beta V segments appeared in productive rearrangements either about 87% or about 30% of the time, which broadly matched IMGT annotations. Specific HLA alleles were associated with 15,000 to 20,000 TCR beta sequences at a false discovery rate of 0.05 in a later analysis. Only TCR beta chains were sequenced in this cohort, and the absence of alpha or paired-chain data limited detectable features. The earlier analysis of approximately 560 of the donors excluded seventeen rarely observed V segments, including chromosome 9 orphons, because counts were too low. A total of 150 to 200 TCR beta chains were listed by the study as associated with cytomegalovirus. When HLA alleles, especially DR and DQ, strongly co-occurred, attributing TCR associations to individual alleles was difficult. Cytomegalovirus status was reported to be diagnosed by the classifier with high specificity and sensitivity in both the original and validation cohorts. In a later analysis, TCR association rates were found to vary across HLA loci, with the most associated TCRs seen for DRB1 alleles and the fewest for HLA-C alleles. Most TCR sequences were observed very rarely across donors, whereas some public TCRs were present in many individuals. A later analysis found that HLA-associated TCR beta chains were more clonally expanded and had lower generation probabilities than equally common non-associated chains.

Remarks on this clone: It has no known antigen specificity. No quality values exist for individual bases; no much larger clone is one base distant.

CDR1 MGHRA and CDR2 YSYEKL are derived from the germline V gene. Trimming takes 6 bases from V and 7 bases from J, and the germline ends sit 15 bases apart. The CDR3, cysteine through phenylalanine, is 14 amino acids long. The kept DNA is CDR3 alone, 42 bases in frame from the first base. The cohort comprised approximately 700 healthy bone marrow donors. Cohort members were all nominally healthy when sampled, although unrecorded immune exposures were likely present. The donor tested CMV seropositive, placing the donor among the roughly 300 seropositive members of the cohort. A peripheral blood sample was collected from each donor, and TCR beta sequencing was performed on peripheral blood mononuclear cells. The Qiagen DNeasy Blood Extraction Kit was used to extract genomic DNA from the blood cell samples. The library relied on the immunoSEQ multiplex PCR assay. For the multiplex PCR, a mixture combining 60 forward primers for TCR Vbeta segments and 13 reverse primers for TCR Jbeta segments was used. The CDR3 region of rearranged TCR beta genes was amplified from genomic DNA by a multiplex PCR assay. The amplified TCR beta libraries were sequenced on the Illumina HiSeq System as 87-base-pair reads. On the study's bioinformatics: A later analysis tallied tens of millions of unique TCR beta chains across the 666 repertoires, and around 10 million of those chains were shared by two or more donors. To remove PCR and sequencing errors, raw reads were error-corrected and collapsed into unique sequences using a nearest-neighbor algorithm that merged closely related sequences. Alignment of CDR3 sequences to IMGT reference sequences was used to assign V, D and J gene segments. For a sequence to be retained, a match of at least six nucleotides was required to both a V gene segment and a J gene segment. A rearrangement counted as productive if the CDR3 had no stop codons and remained in frame with V and J, and every other rearrangement counted as non-productive. CDR3 was defined according to IMGT convention as the region running from the second conserved V-encoded cysteine to the conserved J-encoded phenylalanine. The earlier analysis of about 560 of the donors excluded any sequence lacking an unambiguous match to a single V gene segment. An earlier analysis of over 450 of the donors classified V segments as functional when productive rearrangements were above 56.7% and as segregating when the standard deviation between donors was above 5%. A statistical classification framework was developed to diagnose cytomegalovirus status using the catalog of TCR beta chain sequences. V and J gene assignment, in a later analysis, came from comparing TCR nucleotide sequences with IMGT/GENE-DB human TR gene sequences. Using the TCRdist pipeline, a later analysis assigned CDR3 sequences along with most-parsimonious VDJ recombination scenarios. A later analysis defined each TCR beta chain by its CDR3 amino acid sequence plus V-gene family, and excluded reads lacking a unique V-gene family. As a way to deal with suspected cross-contamination and a sequencing artifact, a later analysis dropped over 550 nucleotide sequences that were highly shared and had low generation probability. In a later analysis, a clonal expansion index for each public chain was calculated from normalized within-repertoire ranks of inferred template counts. A later analysis computed generation probabilities with a VDJ recombination model fitted to out-of-frame rearrangements, and checked the results against IGoR. In a later analysis, TCR-TCR, TCR-HLA and TCR-CMV co-occurrence was scored with hypergeometric tests, and a repertoire-size bias correction was applied to TCR pairs. In a later analysis, false discovery rates were estimated by permuting HLA or CMV assignments 20 times. A later analysis grouped co-occurring TCRs with DBSCAN, adding TCRdist sequence similarity when clustering within HLA-allele-positive subsets. Repertoires with fewer than 30,000 or more than 120,000 public chains, plus five repertoires with anomalous nucleotide sharing, were excluded from co-occurrence clustering. TCRdb stores this immuneACCESS table with in-frame sequences only. Part of the clones is absent; in the studies checked, under half of the shortfall reflects unresolved V genes, and no reason is known for the rest. V and J calls and clone size are copied from that table; D and trimming were computed from the DNA. The sample records around 150,000 clones, around 10% of which are singletons. The ten largest make up over 6.5% of the sample.

The sequenced sample was PBMCs. Rearrangement joined TRBV4-1 to TRBJ1-4, with a weak D call of TRBD1 (5 bases match). This clonotype was obtained from a middle-aged woman in good health and CMV-seropositive. The nucleotides are TGCGCCAGCAGTTGGACAAACAGTCCTGAAAAACTGTTTTTT. It encodes CASSWTNSPEKLFF.